This T cell receptor beta chain was observed in a study of shared clonotypes between healthy human individuals. Study overall: CD4 naive and memory got three plates each, CD8 naive two, CD8 memory one.

V lost 7 bases, J lost 0 bases, and 4 bases lay in between. CDR1 and CDR2 from the germline V gene are SEHNR and FQNEAQ (reference sequence). This CDR3 is built from 13 residues. CD45RO-negative, CCR7-selected cells formed the naive CD8 fraction, which excluded terminally differentiated effector memory CD45RA+ cells. None of the donors, who were healthy HIV-negative adults, had recently had acute infections or vaccinations. All of the donors resided in Nashville, Tennessee, and each was a Caucasian adult. Sorted-subset replicate PCRs used about 200 ng DNA, tens of thousands of T cell genomes. Measured with immunoSEQ multiplex PCR; TCRdb has only the in-frame clones, and not every one. In the table there are about 2.1 million clones, over 85% of which are singletons.

This TCR derives from a young man in good health. Some clones in this sample may be carry-over from other donors' samples. Sequencing was carried out using naive CD8+ T cells from PBMCs. This chain connects TRBV7-9 to TRBJ2-6, with no clear D. The CDR3 spells CASKGSGANVLTF. The CDR3 DNA sequence: TGTGCCAGCAAAGGCTCTGGGGCCAACGTCCTGACTTTC.